The present T cell receptor beta chain was sequenced within a study of PD-L1 blockade in urothelial cancer (dated by TCRdb to 2015 to 2018). Regarding the complete study: All patients started therapy at some point between 2014 and 2016 and received atezolizumab 1,200 mg intravenously every 3 weeks. Several patients achieved durable clinical benefit and about 22 did not. Blood samples were analyzed at 3 weeks after treatment start (second dose) and at 6 weeks after treatment start. Pretreatment tumor samples, along with matched peripheral blood serially collected before and after atezolizumab treatment, were subjected to TCR sequencing. Pretreatment blood TCR-seq was available for nearly 30 patients, at least one posttreatment blood collection was obtained for around 25 patients, and tumor TCR-seq was available for around 25 patients. About nine tenths of the roughly 30 patients were males with bladder-origin urothelial cancer, and about 65% of the 29 reported a prior smoking history. Patients had an ECOG performance status of 0 or 1 and had received between 0 and 3 prior chemotherapy regimens. In the same patients, pretreatment tumors underwent whole exome sequencing and RNA sequencing in addition to TCR sequencing. Durable clinical benefit was defined as a progression-free survival longer than 6 months, and TCR features were additionally tested against progression-free survival and overall survival. An exploratory multi-omic analysis was conducted of the somatic, immune and clinical correlates of response to PD-L1 blockade with atezolizumab in urothelial cancer. Blood samples yielded a median of around 140,000 T cells and roughly 83,000 unique TCRs, with median clonality 0.080.

About this clone itself: The specificity of this receptor is unknown. Base qualities are not recorded, but no much larger clone differs from it by a single base.

The cohort included 29 patients with locally advanced or metastatic urothelial carcinoma who were treated at Memorial Sloan Kettering on a trial protocol. Peripheral blood mononuclear cells were collected pretreatment and during treatment, with between 1 and 8 total time points per patient. The Qiagen DNeasy Blood extraction kit was used to purify genomic DNA from total PBMCs and tumor samples. PBMCs were collected pretreatment and during treatment and were isolated and stored as previously described. What the authors observed across the whole study: Patients with durable benefit showed greater expansion of tumor-associated TCR clones in peripheral blood 3 weeks after starting treatment (n ≈ 20, p = 0.022). Small sample size (n ≈ 29) and many exploratory analyses mean the results are intended to be hypothesis-generating. Improved progression-free and overall survival was associated with having pretreatment peripheral blood TCR clonality below the median.

Synthetic TCR analog templates were spiked into each PCR to estimate absolute template abundance from read counts. The immunoSEQ assay used bias-controlled V and J gene primers to amplify TCRbeta CDR3 regions from genomic DNA. Sequencing of rearranged TCRbeta segments was performed at approximately 20X coverage. On the study's bioinformatics: Sequencing errors were corrected by clustering, and CDR3s were annotated against IMGT so that V, D and J genes could be assigned. Out-of-frame and stop-codon sequences were excluded, and only productive TCRbeta rearrangements were used in downstream analyses. To compute clonality, Shannon entropy was normalized by the log of the number of unique productive sequences and then subtracted from one. Fisher's exact test with Benjamini-Hochberg correction, at a threshold of adjusted p below 0.01, was used to find clones that differed between time points or between blood and tumor. TCRdb mirrors the immuneACCESS table, restricted to in-frame sequences. Some clones are absent from its copies; in checked studies, under half trace to an unresolved V gene, and the reason for the others is unknown. The V and J calls and the clone size are those of that table, but D and trimming were determined from the DNA. The sample yields roughly 44,000 clones; roughly four fifths were counted once. About 3.3% of the sample belongs to the ten largest clones.

The source material was PBMCs, sampled around atezolizumab (anti-PD-L1) treatment. The TCR comes from a man in his sixties or seventies with urothelial cancer.

The DNA sequence is TGTGCCAGCAGGGAGGACTTCGTGAACACTGAAGCTTTCTTT. This codes for CASREDFVNTEAFF. This chain is built from TRBV28 and TRBJ1-1; too little of a D gene remains to name it. From its cysteine to its phenylalanine, the CDR3 spans 14 amino acids. CDR3 DNA only is kept here, 42 bases in frame from base 1. Based on the germline V gene, the CDR1 and CDR2 sequences are MDHEN and SYDVKM. Trimming at the junction amounts to 6 bases on V and 0 bases on J, and the germline ends lie 11 bases apart.